The source of this T cell receptor beta chain is a study of blood T cell repertoires in COVID-19. Whole-study context: The analysed material was cDNA or gDNA that came from T cells, B-cell-depleted T cells, or PBMCs.

Self-reported history from a screening survey and questionnaire set each donor's cohort. Method: immunoSEQ multiplex PCR; TCRdb's copy keeps in-frame clones and lacks some. The sample has about half a million clones; roughly nine tenths are singletons. This CDR3 has 16 residues. The germline V and J ends were trimmed by 0 bases and 0 bases, with 12 bases remaining between them. CDR1 is GTSNPN and CDR2 is SVGIG in the germline V gene (reference sequence). Sequences were obtained from PBMCs or T cells enriched from blood (not recorded which). This chain connects TRBV30 to TRBJ2-1, with a possible D match to TRBD2 (7 bases). The sequence derives from a woman between 55 and 75 years old who had recovered from COVID-19. The CDR3, as DNA: TGTGCCTGGAGTGTACGCGGGGGCCCCTCCTACAATGAGCAGTTCTTC. Encoded protein: CAWSVRGGPSYNEQFF.